The 18 T cell receptor beta chains in this list originate from one sample, sequenced in a study of CD8 T cells in Susac syndrome. With random hexamers, reverse transcription was performed on about 0.5 to 1 ug of RNA. TCRdb fed the immunoSEQ multiplex PCR reads into MiXCR, producing one record per CDR3 protein. The top ten hold more than 0.08% of the sample, which has around 200,000 distinct CDR3 sequences, about 93% seen once. The sequencing sample was made of CD4+ T cells from PBMCs. All receptors derive from a human donor with Susac syndrome.

The CDR3 nucleotides are TGCAGTGCTAGGACCCAGGTCCAAGAGACCCAGTACTTC. Its translation is CSARTQVQETQYF. The V and J genes are TRBV20-1 and TRBJ2-5; the D is unclear. The CDR3 covers 13 residues. V gave up 3 bases and J gave up 1 base, with 9 bases separating them. The germline gives CDR1 DFQATT, CDR2 SNEGSKA (reference sequence).

The table lists this clonotype with a count of one. The chain joins TRBV6-1 to TRBJ1-2, with TRBD1 as a possible D gene (6 bases). Germline lookup yields CDR1 MNHNS and CDR2 SASEGT. The CDR3 is 15 amino acids. The V end was cut by 8 bases, the J end by 4 bases, with 20 bases between. In nucleotides, the CDR3 is TGTGCCAGCCGCCCGACTCAGGGGAACGCCTATGGCTACACCTTC. This encodes CASRPTQGNAYGYTF.

This chain links TRBV7-2 with TRBJ1-5; D possibly corresponds to TRBD1 (6 bases). V shed 2 bases and J shed 4 bases, with 12 bases lying between them. Per the germline V gene, CDR1 is SGHTA and CDR2 is FQGNSA. The CDR3 has 15 amino acids. The DNA for the CDR3 is TGTGCCAGCAGCTTAAGAACAGGGAGAAATCAGCCCCAGCATTTT. Translation gives CASSLRTGRNQPQHF.

The rearrangement links TRBV7-9 to TRBJ2-1; 7 nucleotides align to TRBD2. The CDR3 contains 14 residues. Germline CDR1 is SEHNR and CDR2 is FQNEAQ (reference sequence). The J segment lost 6 bases and the V segment lost 0 bases, leaving 2 bases of the junction unmatched. This chain's CDR3 is CASSLAGGVNEQFF. CDR3 sequence (DNA): TGTGCCAGCAGCTTAGCGGGAGGGGTCAATGAGCAGTTCTTC.

The chain is built from TRBV9 and TRBJ2-3, with D hard to call. CDR3 size: 15 residues. V was shortened by 0 bases and J by 4 bases, with 12 bases between the two germline ends. The germline gives CDR1 SGDLS, CDR2 YYNGEE. In nucleotides, the CDR3 is TGTGCCAGCAGCGTAGGGCCCGATCACCCAGATACGCAGTATTTT. Protein sequence: CASSVGPDHPDTQYF. Full variable domain (outside the CDR3, taken from reference TRBV9 and TRBJ2-3): DSGVTQTPKHLITATGQRVTLRCSPRSGDLSVYWYQQSLDQGLQFLIQYYNGEERAKGNILERFSAQQFPDLHSELNLSSLELGDSALYFCASSVGPDHPDTQYFGPGTRLTVL.

The sample holds one count of this clonotype. The chain links TRBV24-1 to TRBJ2-7; no clear D gene. Trimming removed 12 bases at V and 0 bases at J, with 26 bases between. The CDR3 sequence is 17 residues long. Germline V gives CDR1 KGHDR, CDR2 SFDVKD. CDR3 residues: CAGRRREVGTDSYEQYF. CDR3 nucleotides: TGTGCCGGCCGAAGAAGGGAAGTGGGCACCGACTCCTACGAGCAGTACTTC.

The V gene is TRBV7-9, the J gene TRBJ2-7; TRBD1 agrees at 7 bases. Germline CDR1 SEHNR, CDR2 FQNEAQ (reference sequence). The V gene end was trimmed by 5 bases and the J gene end by 5 bases; junction bases not matched to a gene: 3. CDR3 length: 12 amino acids. The CDR3 reads CASSRGTDEQYF. CDR3 coding DNA: TGTGCCAGCAGCCGAGGGACAGACGAGCAGTACTTC. The whole variable domain, remainder taken from reference TRBV7-9 and TRBJ2-7, is DTGVSQNPRHKITKRGQNVTFRCDPISEHNRLYWYRQTLGQGPEFLTYFQNEAQLEKSRLLSDRFSAERPKGSFSTLEIQRTEQGDSAMYLCASSRGTDEQYFGPGTRLTVT.

The J gene is TRBJ1-2, the V gene TRBV2; no clear D gene. The CDR3 extends over 16 amino acids. Germline V gene data show CDR1 as SNHLY and CDR2 as FYNNEI. The V and J ends lost 2 bases and 4 bases respectively, with 17 bases between them. The CDR3 sequence is CASSEIASKRSYGYTF. CDR3 nucleotide sequence: TGTGCCAGCAGTGAAATCGCGTCAAAGAGGTCCTATGGCTACACCTTC. Variable domain in full (rest from reference TRBV2 and TRBJ1-2): EPEVTQTPSHQVTQMGQEVILRCVPISNHLYFYWYRQILGQKVEFLVSFYNNEISEKSEIFDDQFSVERPDGSNFTLKIRSTKLEDSAMYFCASSEIASKRSYGYTFGSGTRLTVV.

This sequence joins TRBV4-1 and TRBJ1-5; D possibly corresponds to TRBD1 (6 bases). The V gene's germline CDR1 is MGHRA and CDR2 YSYEKL. Trimming removed 1 base from V and 5 bases from J, with 12 bases in between. This CDR3 has 15 amino acids. The CDR3 nucleotides are TGCGCCAGCAGCCAAGGACTTGGGGGCTATCAGCCCCAGCATTTT. Encoded protein: CASSQGLGGYQPQHF.

The sample holds one count of this clonotype. The genes are TRBV7-2 and TRBJ2-7; 8 nucleotides match TRBD2. CDR3 length: 16 amino acids. The germline V gene has CDR1 SGHTA and CDR2 FQGNSA. V lost 0 bases and J lost 0; bases outside the gene matches: 4. The CDR3 nucleotides are TGTGCCAGCAGCTTAGCGTCGGGAGGGAGCTCCTACGAGCAGTACTTC. This codes for CASSLASGGSSYEQYF.

This clonotype was seen once. This rearrangement joins TRBV9 to TRBJ2-2, with D possibly being TRBD2 (5 bases). CDR1 is SGDLS and CDR2 is YYNGEE in the germline V gene. This CDR3 comprises 14 residues. V was shortened by 2 bases and J by 6 bases, with 11 bases between the two germline ends. The CDR3 sequence is CASSVHLGAGELFF. The CDR3 nucleotides are TGTGCCAGCAGCGTTCATCTCGGGGCCGGGGAGCTGTTTTTT.

The V call is TRBV7-2, the J call TRBJ2-7, with no clear D. Looked up from germline, CDR1 is SGHTA and CDR2 is FQGNSA. The CDR3 loop spans 14 amino acids. Trimming removed 2 bases from V and 1 base from J, with 9 bases in between. Here the CDR3 reads CASSLIVSSYEQYF. As DNA, the CDR3 is TGTGCCAGCAGCTTAATCGTCAGTTCCTACGAGCAGTACTTC.

The chain recombines TRBV20-1 with TRBJ2-1; 9 bases agree with TRBD2. Germline V gene data show CDR1 as DFQATT and CDR2 as SNEGSKA (reference sequence). After removal of 5 bases from V and 9 bases from J, the junction contained 8 bases not matched to a gene. This CDR3 has 13 residues. This CDR3 is CSAPHVSGSEQFF. For the CDR3, the DNA is TGCAGTGCTCCCCACGTTAGCGGGAGTGAGCAGTTCTTC.

The chain employs TRBV7-9 and TRBJ2-5, with D uncertain. Trimming took off 5 bases at V and 5 bases at J, with 9 bases between the two ends. This CDR3 is built from 12 residues. Per germline, CDR1 SEHNR and CDR2 FQNEAQ (reference sequence). The CDR3 sequence is CASSTIGETQYF. The CDR3 nucleotides read TGTGCCAGCAGCACGATCGGCGAGACCCAGTACTTC.

The chain carries TRBV7-9 and TRBJ1-1; no firm D call. Trimming cost V 8 bases and J 6 bases, with 7 bases left between them. The CDR3 is made up of 10 amino acids. Germline values: CDR1 SEHNR, CDR2 FQNEAQ (reference sequence). The CDR3 sequence: CASSVAEAFF. In DNA form, the CDR3 reads TGTGCCAGCTCCGTGGCTGAAGCTTTCTTT. Filled out from reference TRBV7-9 and TRBJ1-1, the complete variable domain reads DTGVSQNPRHKITKRGQNVTFRCDPISEHNRLYWYRQTLGQGPEFLTYFQNEAQLEKSRLLSDRFSAERPKGSFSTLEIQRTEQGDSAMYLCASSVAEAFFGQGTRLTVV.

This clonotype came up a few times. The gene calls are TRBV12-3 or TRBV12-4 and TRBJ2-7; D remains ambiguous. This CDR3 is built from 13 residues. Deletions cut 1 base from V and 4 bases from J, with 8 bases between. As DNA, the CDR3 is TGTGCCAGCAGTTTAGGCTTGGCGTACGAGCAGTACTTC. Residues: CASSLGLAYEQYF.

V is TRBV12-3 or TRBV12-4 and J is TRBJ2-1, with D possibly being TRBD2 (5 bases). With 5 bases removed from V and 8 bases from J, the gap between germline ends came to 16 bases. CDR3 length: 14 amino acids. In DNA, the CDR3 is TGTGCCAGCAGTCGGACTTCCGACCGGGATGAGCAGTTCTTC. Protein: CASSRTSDRDEQFF.

This clonotype appeared a single time. The CDR3 loop is CASSLVTSGTWDDYEQYF. CDR3 sequence (DNA): TGTGCCAGCAGCTTAGTTACTAGCGGGACCTGGGACGATTACGAGCAGTACTTC. V is TRBV7-8 and J is TRBJ2-7; 10 bases are shared with TRBD2. Germline CDR1 and CDR2: SGHVS and FQNEAQ. V was pared by 1 base and J by 4 bases, with 13 bases of the junction left unmatched. CDR3 length: 18 residues.